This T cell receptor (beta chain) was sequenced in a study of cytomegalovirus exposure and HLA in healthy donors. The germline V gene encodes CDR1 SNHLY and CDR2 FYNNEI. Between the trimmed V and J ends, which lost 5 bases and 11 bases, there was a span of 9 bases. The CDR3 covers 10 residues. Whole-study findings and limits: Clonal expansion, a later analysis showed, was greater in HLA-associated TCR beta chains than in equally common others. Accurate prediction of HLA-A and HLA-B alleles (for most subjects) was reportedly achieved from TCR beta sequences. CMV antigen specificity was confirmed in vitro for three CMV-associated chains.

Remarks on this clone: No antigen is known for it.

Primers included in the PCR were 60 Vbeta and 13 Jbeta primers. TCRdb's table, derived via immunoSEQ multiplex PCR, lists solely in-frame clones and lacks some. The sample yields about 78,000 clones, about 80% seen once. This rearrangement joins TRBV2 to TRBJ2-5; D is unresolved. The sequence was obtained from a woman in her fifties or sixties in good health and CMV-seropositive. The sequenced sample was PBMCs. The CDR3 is CASSQKEQYF. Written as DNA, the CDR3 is TGTGCCAGCAGTCAGAAGGAGCAGTACTTC.